The 4 T cell receptor beta chains below all came from one sample that was sequenced in a study of vaccination effects on CD4 cells after COVID-19. Peptide-pool stimulation followed by sequencing identified expanded antigen-specific CD4+ clonotypes in the ViraFEST assay. The authors isolated CD4+ T cells after around 11 days of culture. PCR confirmed that the person was infected with SARS-CoV-2 between March and December 2020. Sequencing used immunoSEQ multiplex PCR; TCRdb keeps in-frame clones, though not all of them. Of tens of thousands of clones in the sample, around 76% were seen once. Their recognized antigens are unknown. Sequences were derived from CD4+ T cells from PBMCs cultured with SARS-CoV-2 spike peptides, sampled before COVID-19 vaccination. Receptor source: a human donor who had a prior SARS-CoV-2 infection.

V usage is TRBV27 and J usage is TRBJ2-5; 10 nucleotides match TRBD2. The junction had 11 bases not matched to a gene; V was cut back by 3 bases and J by 4 bases. The CDR3 runs 17 residues. Per germline, CDR1 MNHEY and CDR2 SMNVEV (reference sequence). CDR3 loop: CASSFSSGRFFGETQYF. The CDR3 DNA follows: TGTGCCAGCAGTTTCAGTAGCGGGAGGTTCTTTGGAGAGACCCAGTACTTC.

The chain combines TRBV5-1 with TRBJ1-1; a weak D match, TRBD1 (5 bases). This CDR3 is built from 16 residues. CDR1 SGHRS and CDR2 YFSETQ come from the germline V gene. The ends were cut back, 0 bases at V and 3 bases at J, with 15 bases in the middle. DNA of the CDR3: TGCGCCAGCAGCTTGGCATGGGGGGGGTTAGACACTGAAGCTTTCTTT. Its translation: CASSLAWGGLDTEAFF.

The J gene is TRBJ2-3, the V gene TRBV5-4; D possibly corresponds to TRBD2 (5 bases). The V gene's germline CDR1 is SGHNT and CDR2 YYREEE (reference sequence). CDR3 size: 14 residues. Trimming removed 4 bases at V and 2 bases at J, with 11 bases between. CDR3 DNA sequence: TGTGCCAGCAGCGCGACTAAATACACAGATACGCAGTATTTT. Protein: CASSATKYTDTQYF.

The chain carries TRBV30 and TRBJ2-7; no definite D call. The CDR3 is 14 amino acids. V was cut by 0 bases and J by 2 bases, with 11 bases left in between. Germline CDR1 is GTSNPN and CDR2 is SVGIG (reference sequence). CDR3: CAWSVGPPPYEQYF. CDR3 nucleotides: TGTGCCTGGAGTGTAGGGCCCCCCCCCTACGAGCAGTACTTC.